Shown below are 21 T cell receptor beta chains from a single sample sequenced in a study of blood T cell repertoires in COVID-19. Clones were sequenced by immunoSEQ multiplex PCR, and TCRdb holds only the in-frame ones, with some missing. The data contain some 130,000 clones, approximately 78% of them singletons. The specimen was PBMCs or T cells enriched from blood (not recorded which). These receptors were obtained from a woman aged 50 to 60 who had recovered from COVID-19.

V usage is TRBV5-4 and J usage is TRBJ2-4, with D unclear. CDR3 length: 13 amino acids. The V gene's germline CDR1 is SGHNT and CDR2 YYREEE (reference sequence). Trimming shortened V by 4 bases and J by 8 bases, and 13 bases separated the two germline ends. CDR3: CASSLEHVDIQYF. Here the CDR3 DNA reads TGTGCCAGCAGCCTAGAACATGTGGACATTCAGTACTTC.

This chain joins TRBV30 and TRBJ2-7; D not certain. Trimming stripped 7 bases from V and 7 bases from J, with 20 bases between. From germline, CDR1 is GTSNPN and CDR2 SVGIG (reference sequence). The CDR3 loop spans 13 amino acids. Written as DNA, the CDR3 is TGTGCCTCTGATGCGCTCCCGTCCGGGGAGCAGTACTTC. Residues: CASDALPSGEQYF. Filled out from reference TRBV30 and TRBJ2-7, the complete variable domain reads SQTIHQWPATLVQPVGSPLSLECTVEGTSNPNLYWYRQAAGRGLQLLFYSVGIGQISSEVPQNLSASRPQDRQFILSSKKLLLSDSGFYLCASDALPSGEQYFGPGTRLTVT.

This clone was recorded once. The chain has TRBV7-6 and TRBJ2-7; 10 bases agree with TRBD1. There are 15 residues in the CDR3. V lost 1 base to trimming and J lost 3 bases; unmatched junction nucleotides: 3. Germline assignment: CDR1 SGHVS and CDR2 FNYEAQ. The CDR3 is CASSLETGGGYEQYV. The CDR3, as DNA: TGTGCCAGCAGCTTAGAGACAGGGGGCGGCTACGAGCAGTACGTC.

Regarding this clone: The same CDR3 can be traced to other DNA sequences in this sample. This chain connects TRBV5-1 to TRBJ1-3; no definite D call. CDR3 size: 15 residues. The germline CDR1 and CDR2 sequences are SGHRS and YFSETQ. The ends were cut back, 0 bases at V and 0 bases at J, with 7 bases in the middle. CDR3 in DNA: TGCGCCAGCAGCTTGGAACTATCCTCTGGAAACACCATATATTTT. Translating it yields CASSLELSSGNTIYF.

This clone was observed once. V usage is TRBV10-3 and J usage is TRBJ1-2, with a tentative D call TRBD1 (5 bases). V lost 3 bases to trimming and J lost 1 base, with 12 bases between them. The CDR3 extends over 15 amino acids. Germline CDR1 reads ENHRY; CDR2 reads SYGVKD. CDR3 in amino acids: CAISEDSFFNYGYTF. The CDR3, as DNA: TGTGCCATCAGTGAAGACAGTTTTTTTAACTATGGCTACACCTTC.

The CDR3 protein is CASSRGLLAGYGYTF. The CDR3 nucleotides read TGTGCCAGCAGCCGGGGCTTACTGGCTGGATATGGCTACACCTTC. This sequence joins TRBV3-1 (or the pseudogene TRBV3-2) and TRBJ1-2; D might be TRBD1 (5 bases). The V gene lost 4 bases and the J gene lost 5 bases, with 17 bases spanning the gap. The CDR3 length is 15 residues. Germline V CDR1 and CDR2: LGHDT, YNNKEL (reference sequence).

The genes are TRBV5-6 and TRBJ2-2; D is possibly TRBD2 (6 bases). Trimming cost V 4 bases and J 4 bases, with 17 bases left between them. This CDR3 has 16 amino acids. Germline lookup yields CDR1 SGHDT and CDR2 YYEEEE. The CDR3 nucleotides are TGTGCCAGCAGCCGCGAGTGGGGAGGAGGCACCGGGGAGCTGTTTTTT. Translating it yields CASSREWGGGTGELFF.

This chain links TRBV5-5 with TRBJ2-7; 7 positions agree with TRBD1. The CDR3 totals 15 residues. Germline values: CDR1 SGHKS, CDR2 YYEKEE (reference sequence). Trimming removed 4 bases from V and 0 bases from J; junction bases left unmatched: 7. The CDR3 region is CASSTGTVNSYEQYV. In DNA form, the CDR3 reads TGTGCCAGCAGCACCGGGACAGTGAACTCCTACGAGCAGTACGTC.

The rearrangement joins TRBV7-6 to TRBJ2-1; the D gene is possibly TRBD2 (6 bases). Germline lookup yields CDR1 SGHVS and CDR2 FNYEAQ. With 5 bases removed from V and 0 bases from J, the gap between germline ends came to 11 bases. The CDR3 is made up of 15 amino acids. For the CDR3, the DNA is TGTGCCAGCAGCCCCTCGGAGGGCTCCTACAATGAGCAGTTCTTC. This translates into CASSPSEGSYNEQFF.

The table lists this clone with a few counts. This chain joins TRBV11-1 and TRBJ2-5; TRBD2 matches at 12 bases. The length of the CDR3 is 16 residues. V was pared by 4 bases and J by 5 bases, with 8 bases of the junction left unmatched. The germline V gene encodes CDR1 SGHAT and CDR2 FQDESV (reference sequence). The CDR3 sequence: CASSSRLAGDGETQYF. The CDR3, as DNA: TGTGCCAGCAGCTCCCGACTAGCGGGGGACGGGGAGACCCAGTACTTC.

CDR3 DNA sequence: TGTGCCAGCATTTCCCCAGGGGCCACTAGCACAGATACGCAGTATTTT. This translates into CASISPGATSTDTQYF. This chain connects TRBV28 to TRBJ2-3, with D possibly TRBD1 on 6 matching bases. Trimming pared 7 bases from V and 0 bases from J, leaving 17 bases between. CDR3 size: 16 residues. In germline, CDR1 is MDHEN, CDR2 SYDVKM.

This clone has a single count. The V gene is TRBV20-1, the J gene TRBJ2-3; D unresolved. Germline V gene sequence: CDR1 DFQATT, CDR2 SNEGSKA (reference sequence). The CDR3 runs to 11 residues. V was shortened by 6 bases and J by 3 bases, with 7 bases between the two germline ends. DNA of the CDR3: TGCAGTGCACGCAGAACAGATACGCAGTATTTT. Encoded protein: CSARRTDTQYF.

The chain joins TRBV5-1 to TRBJ1-6; no firm D call. Per the germline V gene, CDR1 is SGHRS and CDR2 is YFSETQ. The CDR3 loop spans 15 amino acids. V shed 0 bases and J shed 6 bases, with 10 bases lying between them. DNA for the CDR3: TGCGCCAGCAGCTTGGCAGGCAGGCCTAATTCACCCCTCCACTTT. This sequence encodes CASSLAGRPNSPLHF.

The chain combines TRBV7-3 with TRBJ2-3, with D possibly matching TRBD1 (5 bases). V lost 2 bases and J 0 bases, leaving 9 bases between the germline ends. This CDR3 is built from 15 residues. Germline V gives CDR1 SGHTA, CDR2 FQGTGA. This chain's CDR3 is CASSLDSSSTDTQYF. The CDR3 DNA reads TGTGCCAGCAGCTTAGACAGTTCTAGCACAGATACGCAGTATTTT.

This clone was seen a handful of times. The chain employs TRBV19 and TRBJ1-5; unclear D gene. The V gene lost 10 bases and the J gene lost 4 bases, with 20 bases spanning the gap. From germline, CDR1 is LNHDA and CDR2 SQIVND (reference sequence). CDR3 size: 15 residues. The CDR3 DNA follows: TGTGCCAAAAGGACCGCCCGAAGAGGGAATCAGCCCCAGCATTTT. Protein product: CAKRTARRGNQPQHF.

The rearrangement uses TRBV7-9 and TRBJ2-3; 8 nucleotides agree with TRBD2. J was trimmed by 4 bases and V by 5 bases; bases with no gene match: 8. The CDR3 runs 15 residues. The V gene's germline CDR1 is SEHNR and CDR2 FQNEAQ (reference sequence). CDR3 loop: CASSVAGGGADTQYF. In DNA form, the CDR3 reads TGTGCCAGCAGCGTCGCGGGGGGCGGGGCAGATACGCAGTATTTT.

This clone appeared a few times. The gene calls are TRBV6-1 and TRBJ1-5; no clear D gene. The germline V gene has CDR1 MNHNS and CDR2 SASEGT. CDR3 size: 12 residues. V dropped 1 base and J dropped 8 bases, with 6 bases sitting between them. The CDR3 loop is CASSEVYEPQHF. CDR3 nucleotides: TGTGCCAGCAGTGAAGTCTATGAGCCCCAGCATTTT.

The V gene is TRBV15, the J gene TRBJ1-5; tentatively, D is TRBD1 (5 bases). Trimming pared 0 bases from V and 4 bases from J, leaving 10 bases between. CDR3 length: 15 residues. The germline gives CDR1 LNHNV, CDR2 YYDKDF (reference sequence). The CDR3 nucleotides read TGTGCCACCAGCAGAGATTTAGGGGATAATCAGCCCCAGCATTTT. Translating gives CATSRDLGDNQPQHF.

V gene TRBV28 combines with J gene TRBJ2-1, with 10 bases identical to TRBD2. The germline CDR1 and CDR2 sequences are MDHEN and SYDVKM. The CDR3 length is 15 residues. V lost 5 bases to trimming and J lost 5 bases; unmatched junction nucleotides: 6. The CDR3 sequence is CASSLSGGAHNEQFF. As DNA, the CDR3 is TGTGCCAGCAGTCTCAGCGGGGGGGCCCACAATGAGCAGTTCTTC. The full variable domain, in which reference TRBV28 and TRBJ2-1 provide the parts outside the CDR3, is DVKVTQSSRYLVKRTGEKVFLECVQDMDHENMFWYRQDPGLGLRLIYFSYDVKMKEKGDIPEGYSVSREKKERFSLILESASTNQTSMYLCASSLSGGAHNEQFFGPGTRLTVL.

This sequence joins TRBV7-8 and TRBJ1-2, with D possibly matching TRBD1 (6 bases). Germline V gene sequence: CDR1 SGHVS, CDR2 FQNEAQ. CDR3 length: 15 residues. V lost 0 bases, J lost 3 bases, and 11 bases lay in between. CDR3 loop: CASSLAHRQDYGYTF. CDR3 DNA: TGTGCCAGCAGCTTAGCCCACAGACAGGACTATGGCTACACCTTC.

The genes are TRBV9 and TRBJ2-1; 9 bases map to TRBD1. CDR1 is SGDLS, CDR2 YYNGEE, per germline. The CDR3 covers 16 residues. V was pared by 0 bases and J by 4 bases, with 5 bases of the junction left unmatched. The CDR3 DNA follows: TGTGCCAGCAGCGTAGGGAGGACAGGGGATTACAATGAGCAGTTCTTC. It is translated as CASSVGRTGDYNEQFF.